These T cell receptor beta chains were read from a single sample in a study of neoadjuvant anti-PD-1 for oral cavity cancer. Clones were read by immunoSEQ multiplex PCR, and TCRdb kept only the in-frame ones, dropping some. The top ten clones hold about 3% of a sample with over 5,500 clones, 72% of them seen once. This material consisted of PBMCs, taken before nivolumab (anti-PD-1) treatment. These receptors all come from a person between 40 and 85 years old with oral cavity squamous cell carcinoma. Both conserved end residues are part of each CDR3. The D gene is left open where the match is weak. Clone size is stated in some rows and not others, as once, few, many or a class when expanded.

abundance,j_gene,d_gene,v_gene,CDR3aa,CDR3nt
-,TRBJ1-1,-,TRBV7-9,CASSLVRGVVMNTEAFF,TGTGCCAGCAGCTTAGTTAGGGGGGTCGTCATGAACACTGAAGCTTTCTTT
-,TRBJ1-1,-,TRBV6-6,CASIGGTGTEAFF,TGTGCCAGCATTGGGGGGACGGGCACTGAAGCTTTCTTT
-,TRBJ2-2,-,TRBV10-2,CASNPQNTGELFF,TGCGCCAGCAACCCACAGAACACCGGGGAGCTGTTTTTT
-,TRBJ1-5,-,TRBV19,CASSSFVGDQPQHF,TGTGCCAGTAGTTCTTTTGTGGGGGACCAGCCCCAGCATTTT
-,TRBJ1-2,TRBD1,TRBV19,CASSQNAGTGGDGYTF,TGTGCCAGTAGTCAGAATGCCGGGACAGGGGGCGATGGCTACACCTTC
once,TRBJ1-1,TRBD1,TRBV2,CASSQQGGMNTEAFF,TGTGCCAGCAGCCAACAGGGGGGAATGAACACTGAAGCTTTCTTT
few,TRBJ1-2,-,TRBV7-2,CASSLALGPYYGYTF,TGTGCCAGCAGCTTAGCGCTGGGACCCTACTATGGCTACACCTTC
-,TRBJ1-1,TRBD1,TRBV2,CASSLGQVEAFF,TGTGCCAGCAGCCTCGGACAGGTTGAAGCTTTCTTT
-,TRBJ1-1,-,TRBV5-4,CASSPQLGAQSEAFF,TGTGCCAGCAGCCCCCAGCTGGGGGCCCAATCTGAAGCTTTCTTT
-,TRBJ1-6,-,TRBV7-2,CASSLGWAANSPLHF,TGTGCCAGCAGCTTAGGTTGGGCCGCCAATTCACCCCTCCACTTT